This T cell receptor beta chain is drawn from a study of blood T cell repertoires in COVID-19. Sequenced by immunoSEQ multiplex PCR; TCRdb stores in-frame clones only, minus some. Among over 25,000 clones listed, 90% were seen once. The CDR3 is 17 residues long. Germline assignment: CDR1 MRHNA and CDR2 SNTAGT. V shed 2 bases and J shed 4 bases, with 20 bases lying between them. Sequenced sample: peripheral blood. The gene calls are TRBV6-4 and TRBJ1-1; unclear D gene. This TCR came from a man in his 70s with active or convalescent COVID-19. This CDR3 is CASSDHRRGNRRTEAFF. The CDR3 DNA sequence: TGTGCCAGCAGTGACCACCGCCGGGGAAACAGACGCACTGAAGCTTTCTTT.